This paragraph covers one T cell receptor (beta chain) sequence. Target depth was 1 in 200,000 to 1 in 1 million T cells, about 10x per clonotype. Assay used: immunoSEQ multiplex PCR; TCRdb lists only in-frame clones, some missing. The data hold 190,000 or so clones, with 72% observed a single time. The data were obtained in a study of cytotoxic CD8 clonotypes in ibrutinib-treated CLL. In germline, CDR1 is GTSNPN, CDR2 SVGIG (reference sequence). Losses at the gene ends were 6 bases for V and 2 bases for J; bases not matched to a gene: 25. This CDR3 is 20 amino acids long. V and J are TRBV30 and TRBJ1-1, with TRBD1 identical over 9 bases. The clonotype comes from a human donor with chronic lymphocytic leukemia. Sequencing used PBMCs, obtained after 24 months of ibrutinib treatment. The CDR3 nucleotides are TGTGCCTGTCGTTGGACGGCTTTGTGGGGACAGGGAAGGGAAAACACTGAAGCTTTCTTT. Protein sequence: CACRWTALWGQGRENTEAFF.